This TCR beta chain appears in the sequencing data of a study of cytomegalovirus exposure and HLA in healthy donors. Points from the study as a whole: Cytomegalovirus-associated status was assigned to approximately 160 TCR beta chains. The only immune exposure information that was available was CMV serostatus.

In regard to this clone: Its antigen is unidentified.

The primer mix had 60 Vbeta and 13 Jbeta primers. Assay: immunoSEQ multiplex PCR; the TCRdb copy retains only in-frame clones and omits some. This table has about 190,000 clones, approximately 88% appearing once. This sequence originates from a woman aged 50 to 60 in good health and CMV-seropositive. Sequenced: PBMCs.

CDR3 protein: CASSNLGQGNYGYTF. DNA of the CDR3: TGTGCCAGCAGTAACCTGGGACAGGGAAACTATGGCTACACCTTC. The V and J genes are TRBV6-6 and TRBJ1-2; TRBD1 matches at 9 bases. The J segment lost 2 bases and the V segment lost 5 bases, leaving 6 bases of the junction unmatched. The germline V gene encodes CDR1 MNHNY and CDR2 SVGAGI (reference sequence). The CDR3 consists of 15 residues.